The rows below give T cell receptor beta chains drawn from one sample of a study of OX40 agonist ivuxolimab in advanced cancers. Profiling relied on immunoSEQ multiplex PCR, and the TCRdb table lists in-frame clones only, not all of them. The repertoire holds more than 45,000 clones, with over 70% as singletons. The sequencing here drew on CD4+ or CD8+ T cells sorted from blood, taken in a trial of the OX40 agonist ivuxolimab. These receptors originate from an adult with an advanced solid tumor such as melanoma, head and neck, liver or kidney cancer. Each CDR3 is given with its conserved first and last residue. The D gene is left open where the match is weak. Clone size is shown for a subset of rows, as once, few, many or a class of expanded clone.

j_gene | v_gene | len | d_gene | abundance | CDR3nt | CDR3aa
TRBJ1-2 | TRBV28 | 13 | - | - | TGTGCCAGCCAACCGGAAGGGGCGCGGGGCTACACCTTC | CASQPEGARGYTF
TRBJ2-5 | TRBV7-9 | 13 | - | - | TGTGCCAGCAGCTTACTCTTAGGAGAGACCCAGTACTTC | CASSLLLGETQYF
TRBJ1-1 | TRBV18 | 14 | TRBD1 | - | TGTGCCAGCTCACCGACAGGGTTCGACACTGAAGCTTTCTTT | CASSPTGFDTEAFF
TRBJ1-1 | TRBV5-6 | 14 | TRBD1 | - | TGTGCCAGCCGGACGACAGGGGAACACACTGAAGCTTTCTTT | CASRTTGEHTEAFF
TRBJ2-7 | TRBV6-6 | 16 | TRBD2 | - | TGTGCCAGCACCCCCAGGGGCGCTAGCGGGGCCTACGAGCAGTACTTC | CASTPRGASGAYEQYF
TRBJ2-2 | TRBV5-4 | 19 | TRBD2 | - | TGTGCCAGCAGCCAAAGCATCCCGGGACTAGCGGACAACACCGGGGAGCTGTTTTTT | CASSQSIPGLADNTGELFF
TRBJ2-4 | TRBV5-4 | 13 | TRBD1 | - | TGTGCCAGCAGGGACAGGGCGCAAAACATTCAGTACTTC | CASRDRAQNIQYF
TRBJ2-5 | TRBV29-1 | 14 | - | once | TGCAGCACTTCGCTCGTGGGACAACAAGAGACCCAGTACTTC | CSTSLVGQQETQYF
TRBJ2-7 | TRBV19 | 16 | TRBD2 | once | TGTGCCAGTAGTCCGGGAGGAGGCGCCTCTTCCTACGAGCAGTACTTC | CASSPGGGASSYEQYF
TRBJ2-7 | TRBV18 | 16 | - | - | TGTGCCAGCTCACCATTTGCGGGGAGTACAACCTACGAGCAGTACTTC | CASSPFAGSTTYEQYF
TRBJ2-3 | TRBV25-1 | 15 | - | - | TGTGCCAGCAGTGAATTTAAAGGGGCGACAGATACGCAGTATTTT | CASSEFKGATDTQYF
TRBJ2-2 | TRBV6-1 | 15 | - | once | TGTGCCAGCAGTGATTTGGGGGGTACCACCGGGGAGCTGTTTTTT | CASSDLGGTTGELFF
TRBJ1-2 | TRBV7-9 | 15 | - | - | TGTGCCAGCAGCTCCGCAGGGGCCCCTTTCTATGGCTACACCTTC | CASSSAGAPFYGYTF
TRBJ2-5 | TRBV30 | 13 | - | - | TGTGCCTGCGCCGGGACTCTCCAAGAGACCCAGTACTTC | CACAGTLQETQYF
TRBJ2-1 | TRBV28 | 15 | TRBD2 | - | TGTGCCAGCAGTTTACCCCGGGACTACGACAATGAGCAGTTCTTC | CASSLPRDYDNEQFF
TRBJ2-5 | TRBV6-5 | 13 | - | - | TGTGCCAGCAGTTATGGGTCCTGGGAGACCCAGTACTTC | CASSYGSWETQYF
TRBJ2-2 | TRBV28 | 11 | - | - | TGTGCCAGCACCAGACACGGGGAGCTGTTTTTT | CASTRHGELFF
TRBJ2-2 | TRBV2 | 16 | TRBD2 | - | TGTGCCAGCAGTCGAACCGGGACTACAAACACCGGGGAGCTGTTTTTT | CASSRTGTTNTGELFF
TRBJ2-7 | TRBV5-6 | 14 | TRBD2 | - | TGTGCCAGCAGCGGGAGCGGGGGGGCCTACGAGCAGTACTTC | CASSGSGGAYEQYF
TRBJ2-5 | TRBV19 | 14 | TRBD1 | - | TGTGCCAGTAGTACGGGACAGGGGAGAAAGACCCAGTACTTC | CASSTGQGRKTQYF
TRBJ2-2 | TRBV19 | 13 | - | once | TGTGCCAGTAGTATCTGGGGTACCGGGGAGCTGTTTTTT | CASSIWGTGELFF
TRBJ2-2 | TRBV6-6 | 16 | TRBD2 | - | TGTGCCAGCAGACAATGGGCGGGAGGGTTCACCGGGGAGCTGTTTTTT | CASRQWAGGFTGELFF
TRBJ1-1 | TRBV5-1 | 13 | TRBD1 | - | TGCGCCAGCACCGGGACAGGGGGGACTGAAGCTTTCTTT | CASTGTGGTEAFF
TRBJ1-1 | TRBV6-5 | 14 | - | - | TGTGCCAGCAGTGGGACCAAGTCGAACACTGAAGCTTTCTTT | CASSGTKSNTEAFF
TRBJ1-1 | TRBV6-5 | 15 | - | - | TGTGCCAGCAGGAATGAGGGACTCAAGGGGACTGAAGCTTTCTTT | CASRNEGLKGTEAFF